A selection of T cell receptor beta chains follows, all from one sample in a study of blood T cell repertoires in COVID-19. Using immunoSEQ multiplex PCR, the repertoire was profiled, and TCRdb retains in-frame clones only, with some absent. The sample gives around 250,000 clones, 75% to 85% of which show up once; roughly 4.6% is in the top ten. Material: peripheral blood. All receptors come from a man aged 50-60 years with active or convalescent COVID-19. CDR3s include the opening cysteine and the closing phenylalanine or tryptophan. Each record gives: CDR3 length, D gene, J gene, clone size, V gene, CDR3 DNA, CDR3 protein. A D gene is named only where the DNA matches it firmly. Rows may omit the clone size; those that give it use once, few, many or a size class.

CDR3 length: 15; D gene: -; J gene: TRBJ2-7; clone size: few; V gene: TRBV7-9; CDR3 DNA: TGTGCCAGCAGCTTAACGGGGTCTCGCTCCTACGAGCAGTACTTC; CDR3 protein: CASSLTGSRSYEQYF
CDR3 length: 16; D gene: TRBD2; J gene: TRBJ2-7; clone size: -; V gene: TRBV3-1/TRBV3-2; CDR3 DNA: TGTGCCAGCAGCCAGGGTATTAGCGGGAGGATTAGCGAGCAGTACTTC; CDR3 protein: CASSQGISGRISEQYF
CDR3 length: 14; D gene: TRBD2; J gene: TRBJ2-7; clone size: once; V gene: TRBV30; CDR3 DNA: TGTGCCTGGAGTGGGACTAGCGGGAGTTACGAGCAGTACTTC; CDR3 protein: CAWSGTSGSYEQYF
CDR3 length: 14; D gene: -; J gene: TRBJ2-3; clone size: -; V gene: TRBV19; CDR3 DNA: TGTGCCAGTAGTAAACTAACCTTCACAGATACGCAGTATTTT; CDR3 protein: CASSKLTFTDTQYF
CDR3 length: 14; D gene: TRBD1; J gene: TRBJ1-4; clone size: once; V gene: TRBV9; CDR3 DNA: TGTGCCAGCAGCGTCGGGACAGGTGGCGAAAAACTGTTTTTT; CDR3 protein: CASSVGTGGEKLFF
CDR3 length: 14; D gene: -; J gene: TRBJ2-4; clone size: -; V gene: TRBV10-1; CDR3 DNA: TGCGCCAGCAGTGAGTCGTTAAGTTCGGACATTCAGTACTTC; CDR3 protein: CASSESLSSDIQYF
CDR3 length: 10; D gene: -; J gene: TRBJ2-7; clone size: -; V gene: TRBV2; CDR3 DNA: TGTGCCAGCAGTGTAAACGAGCAGTACTTC; CDR3 protein: CASSVNEQYF
CDR3 length: 16; D gene: TRBD1; J gene: TRBJ1-6; clone size: once; V gene: TRBV10-3; CDR3 DNA: TGTGCCATCAGTACTCGGGCAGGGGGACAGGTTTCACCCCTCCACTTT; CDR3 protein: CAISTRAGGQVSPLHF
CDR3 length: 12; D gene: TRBD1; J gene: TRBJ1-2; clone size: few; V gene: TRBV5-1; CDR3 DNA: TGCGCCAGCAGCCTCGGGACAGCTAGCTACACCTTC; CDR3 protein: CASSLGTASYTF
CDR3 length: 16; D gene: TRBD1; J gene: TRBJ1-4; clone size: -; V gene: TRBV6-5; CDR3 DNA: TGTGCCAGCAGTTACTCATCGACAGGGGCTAATGAAAAACTGTTTTTT; CDR3 protein: CASSYSSTGANEKLFF
CDR3 length: 14; D gene: -; J gene: TRBJ2-3; clone size: -; V gene: TRBV19; CDR3 DNA: TGTGCCAGTAGCCAACAGGGAGGGACAGATACGCAGTATTTT; CDR3 protein: CASSQQGGTDTQYF
CDR3 length: 14; D gene: -; J gene: TRBJ2-1; clone size: -; V gene: TRBV24-1; CDR3 DNA: TGTGCCACCGAATCGGCTAGCGTCTACAATGAGCAGTTCTTC; CDR3 protein: CATESASVYNEQFF
CDR3 length: 15; D gene: -; J gene: TRBJ1-2; clone size: -; V gene: TRBV6-5; CDR3 DNA: TGTGCCAGCAGTTACTCGGGGGCCTCAGGCTATGGCTACACCTTC; CDR3 protein: CASSYSGASGYGYTF
CDR3 length: 16; D gene: -; J gene: TRBJ1-1; clone size: -; V gene: TRBV5-6; CDR3 DNA: TGTGCCAGCAGCCATAGGGACATCTTTATGAACACTGAAGCTTTCTTT; CDR3 protein: CASSHRDIFMNTEAFF
CDR3 length: 13; D gene: -; J gene: TRBJ1-5; clone size: -; V gene: TRBV27; CDR3 DNA: TGTGCCAGCAGTTCCAACGGGGATCAGCCCCAGCATTTT; CDR3 protein: CASSSNGDQPQHF
CDR3 length: 15; D gene: -; J gene: TRBJ2-2; clone size: -; V gene: TRBV10-3; CDR3 DNA: TGTGCCATCAGTGAAGGGGGTGCGAACACCGGGGAGCTGTTTTTT; CDR3 protein: CAISEGGANTGELFF
CDR3 length: 12; D gene: -; J gene: TRBJ2-7; clone size: once; V gene: TRBV30; CDR3 DNA: TGTGCCTGGAGGAAACACCCCTACGAGCAGTACTTC; CDR3 protein: CAWRKHPYEQYF
CDR3 length: 17; D gene: TRBD1; J gene: TRBJ2-1; clone size: -; V gene: TRBV10-3; CDR3 DNA: TGTGCCATCAGTGAGACTCCGCCGGGACAGGGAGACAATGAGCAGTTCTTC; CDR3 protein: CAISETPPGQGDNEQFF
CDR3 length: 15; D gene: TRBD1; J gene: TRBJ2-7; clone size: few; V gene: TRBV7-3; CDR3 DNA: TGTGCCAGCAGCCTACCCGGGACAGGGGGCTACGAGCAGTACTTC; CDR3 protein: CASSLPGTGGYEQYF